The 16 T cell receptor beta chains below come from one sample, sequenced in a study of blood T cell repertoires in COVID-19. Data came from immunoSEQ multiplex PCR; TCRdb stores just in-frame clones and leaves some out. The sample holds about 50,000 clones; more than 80% are singletons and the top ten take 6.5%. Sequencing was carried out using peripheral blood. All receptors come from a man in his 60s with acute or convalescent COVID-19.

V is TRBV28 and J is TRBJ1-1, with D unresolved. Looked up from germline, CDR1 is MDHEN and CDR2 is SYDVKM. The CDR3 has 15 residues. Trimming pared 7 bases from V and 5 bases from J, leaving 20 bases between. The CDR3 here is CASTLAGVRGTEAFF. As DNA, the CDR3 is TGTGCCAGCACCCTAGCTGGGGTGCGAGGAACTGAAGCTTTCTTT.

This rearrangement joins TRBV28 to TRBJ1-5; D call uncertain. Germline values: CDR1 MDHEN, CDR2 SYDVKM. V gave up 2 bases and J gave up 4 bases, with 3 bases separating them. This CDR3 contains 12 residues. CDR3 sequence: CASSLENQPQHF. The DNA for the CDR3 is TGTGCCAGCAGTTTAGAGAATCAGCCCCAGCATTTT.

V is TRBV29-1 and J is TRBJ2-5; 10 nucleotides match TRBD2. CDR3 size: 13 residues. In germline, CDR1 is SQVTM, CDR2 ANQGSEA. The ends lost 6 bases at V and 4 bases at J; junction bases unmatched: 5. The CDR3 reads CSVRTSGGETQYF. CDR3 sequence (DNA): TGCAGCGTGAGGACTAGCGGAGGAGAGACCCAGTACTTC.

The chain joins TRBV29-1 to TRBJ2-1, with TRBD1 as a possible D gene (7 bases). The V gene's germline CDR1 is SQVTM and CDR2 ANQGSEA. Trimming shortened V by 7 bases and J by 4 bases, and 17 bases separated the two germline ends. This CDR3 is built from 14 residues. DNA of the CDR3: TGCAGCGCTAAGCGGCAGGGGGGTTACAATGAGCAGTTCTTC. Its protein is CSAKRQGGYNEQFF.

The chain links TRBV6-5 to TRBJ1-6; a possible D gene is TRBD1 (6 bases). CDR3 size: 14 residues. Germline V gives CDR1 MNHEY, CDR2 SVGAGI. With 5 bases removed from V and 5 bases from J, the gap between germline ends came to 10 bases. Here the CDR3 reads CASSQGIHNSPLHF. DNA of the CDR3: TGTGCCAGCAGTCAGGGGATCCATAATTCACCCCTCCACTTT.

V gene TRBV5-1 combines with J gene TRBJ2-7; 14 nucleotides match TRBD2. The V gene end was trimmed by 2 bases and the J gene end by 2 bases; junction bases not matched to a gene: 12. The CDR3 contains 19 residues. The germline CDR1 and CDR2 sequences are SGHRS and YFSETQ. The CDR3 sequence is CASSLSTSGRASNAYEQYF. The DNA of the CDR3 is TGCGCCAGCAGCTTATCGACTAGCGGGAGGGCCAGCAACGCCTACGAGCAGTACTTC.

CDR3 residues: CASSRVVGSPLHF. In DNA, the CDR3 is TGTGCCAGCAGTCGGGTTGTTGGTTCACCCCTCCACTTT. The gene calls are TRBV6-4 and TRBJ1-6; D gene unclear. Germline V lookup: CDR1 MRHNA, CDR2 SNTAGT. V shed 5 bases and J shed 9 bases, with 11 bases lying between them. This CDR3 is 13 amino acids long.

This clone was seen ten or more times. The chain has TRBV30 and TRBJ2-7; D is perhaps TRBD2 (5 bases). The CDR3 has 13 residues. Germline CDR1 reads GTSNPN; CDR2 reads SVGIG (reference sequence). Trimming removed 4 bases at V and 6 bases at J, with 16 bases between. CDR3 in amino acids: CAWTTGLEGEQYF. For the CDR3, the DNA is TGTGCCTGGACTACTGGGCTAGAGGGCGAGCAGTACTTC.

The V gene is TRBV28, the J gene TRBJ1-5, with TRBD1 matching over 8 bases. This CDR3 is built from 15 residues. Germline trimming cut 6 bases from V and 5 bases from J; bases unmatched to any gene: 9. In germline, CDR1 is MDHEN, CDR2 SYDVKM. CDR3 amino acids: CASSPRDRPYQPQHF. In DNA, the CDR3 is TGTGCCAGCAGCCCCCGGGACAGGCCGTATCAGCCCCAGCATTTT.

The chain employs TRBV18 and TRBJ1-1; D ambiguous. V was pared by 1 base and J by 3 bases, with 12 bases between. Germline assignment: CDR1 KGHSH and CDR2 LQKENI. The CDR3 spans 15 residues. This CDR3 reads CASSPRAVKDTEAFF. CDR3 sequence (DNA): TGTGCCAGCTCACCACGGGCAGTTAAAGACACTGAAGCTTTCTTT.

The rearrangement links TRBV10-3 to TRBJ2-7; 11 bases are a match to TRBD2. V shed 0 bases, J shed 9 bases, and the junction held 7 bases outside the gene matches. The germline gives CDR1 ENHRY, CDR2 SYGVKD. The CDR3 spans 15 residues. The CDR3 spells CAISESIILAGAQYF. CDR3 DNA sequence: TGTGCCATCAGTGAGTCCATTATACTAGCGGGAGCGCAGTACTTC.

The chain employs TRBV6-7 and TRBJ1-4; D might be TRBD1 (5 bases). TRBV6-7 carries the ORF label, with uncertain function. Trimming shortened V by 7 bases and J by 8 bases, and 11 bases separated the two germline ends. This CDR3 contains 12 residues. CDR3: CASIRGREKLFF. In nucleotides, the CDR3 is TGTGCCAGCATAAGGGGAAGGGAAAAACTGTTTTTT.

This clone was recorded a few times. The chain is built from TRBV7-9 and TRBJ2-5, with D maybe TRBD2 (5 bases). The CDR3 consists of 18 residues. Germline assignment: CDR1 SEHNR and CDR2 FQNEAQ (reference sequence). The V and J ends lost 1 base and 1 base respectively, with 19 bases between them. The CDR3 spells CASSLDWRRGLGQETQYF. The CDR3 nucleotides read TGTGCCAGCAGCTTAGACTGGAGGAGAGGTTTAGGCCAAGAGACCCAGTACTTC.

The rearrangement uses TRBV5-1 and TRBJ1-3; possible D gene TRBD1, 5 bases. V was shortened by 4 bases and J by 8 bases, with 16 bases between the two germline ends. Germline values: CDR1 SGHRS, CDR2 YFSETQ. This CDR3 comprises 14 residues. CDR3 DNA sequence: TGCGCCAGCAGCGCTGAAGGGGTAGAGTACACCATATATTTT. This sequence encodes CASSAEGVEYTIYF.

The V and J genes are TRBV29-1 and TRBJ2-1; TRBD2 is a possible D gene (5 bases). The CDR3 runs to 15 residues. The V gene lost 5 bases and the J gene lost 0 bases, with 14 bases spanning the gap. Per germline, CDR1 SQVTM and CDR2 ANQGSEA. The CDR3 sequence: CSVPFSASSYNEQFF. The DNA for the CDR3 is TGCAGCGTTCCCTTTAGCGCAAGCTCCTACAATGAGCAGTTCTTC.

The V call is TRBV27, the J call TRBJ2-2; TRBD2 might be the D (7 bases). V lost 6 bases and J 4 bases, leaving 15 bases between the germline ends. Germline CDR1 is MNHEY and CDR2 is SMNVEV (reference sequence). CDR3 length equals 15 residues. CDR3 residues: CASRPKGGGTGELFF. The CDR3, as DNA: TGTGCCAGCAGACCCAAGGGGGGGGGCACCGGGGAGCTGTTTTTT.